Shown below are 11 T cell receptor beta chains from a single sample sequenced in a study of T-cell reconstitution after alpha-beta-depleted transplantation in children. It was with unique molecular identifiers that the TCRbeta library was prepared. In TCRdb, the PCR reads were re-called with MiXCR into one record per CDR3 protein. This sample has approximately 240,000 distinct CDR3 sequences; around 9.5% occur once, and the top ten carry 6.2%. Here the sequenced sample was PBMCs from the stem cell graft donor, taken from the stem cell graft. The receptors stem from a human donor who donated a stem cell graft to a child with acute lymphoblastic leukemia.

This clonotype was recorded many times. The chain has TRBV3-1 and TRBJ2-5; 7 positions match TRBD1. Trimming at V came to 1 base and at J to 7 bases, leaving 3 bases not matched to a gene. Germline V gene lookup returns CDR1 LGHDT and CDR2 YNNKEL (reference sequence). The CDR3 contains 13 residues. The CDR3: CASSQATGRTQYF. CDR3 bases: TGTGCCAGCAGCCAAGCGACAGGGAGGACCCAGTACTTC.

CDR3 sequence (DNA): TGTGCCAGCAGCTCCGGGACAGGGGCCGAGCAGTACTTC. Translating gives CASSSGTGAEQYF. This sequence joins TRBV7-9 and TRBJ2-7; TRBD1 matches at 10 bases. CDR1 is SEHNR and CDR2 is FQNEAQ in the germline V gene (reference sequence). V was pared by 4 bases and J by 6 bases, with 3 bases of the junction left unmatched. This CDR3 is 13 amino acids long.

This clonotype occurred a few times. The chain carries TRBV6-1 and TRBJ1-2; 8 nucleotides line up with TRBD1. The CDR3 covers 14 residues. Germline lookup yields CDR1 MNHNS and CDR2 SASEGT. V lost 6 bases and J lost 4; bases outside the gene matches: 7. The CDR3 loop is CASSEQGVSYGYTF. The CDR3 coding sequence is TGTGCCAGCAGCGAACAGGGGGTTAGCTATGGCTACACCTTC.

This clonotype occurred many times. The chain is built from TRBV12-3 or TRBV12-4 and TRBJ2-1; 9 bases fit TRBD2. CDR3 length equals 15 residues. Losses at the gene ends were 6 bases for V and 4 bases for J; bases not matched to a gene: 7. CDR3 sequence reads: CASRIAGEVYNEQFF. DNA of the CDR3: TGTGCCAGCAGGATAGCGGGGGAAGTTTACAATGAGCAGTTCTTC.

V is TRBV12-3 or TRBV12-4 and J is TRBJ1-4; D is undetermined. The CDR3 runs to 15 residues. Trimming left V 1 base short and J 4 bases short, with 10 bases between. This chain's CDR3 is CASSLVRDFNEKLFF. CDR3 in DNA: TGTGCCAGCAGTTTAGTGAGAGATTTTAATGAAAAACTGTTTTTT.

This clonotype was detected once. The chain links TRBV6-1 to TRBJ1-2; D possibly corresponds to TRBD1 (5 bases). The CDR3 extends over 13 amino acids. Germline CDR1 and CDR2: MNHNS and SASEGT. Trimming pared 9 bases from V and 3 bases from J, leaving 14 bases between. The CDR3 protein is CASRGPGDYGYTF. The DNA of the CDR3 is TGTGCCAGTCGGGGCCCCGGAGACTATGGCTACACCTTC.

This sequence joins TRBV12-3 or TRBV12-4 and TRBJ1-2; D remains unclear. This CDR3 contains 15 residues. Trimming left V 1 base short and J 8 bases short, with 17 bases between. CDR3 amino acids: CASSLGSPLTIGYTF. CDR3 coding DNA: TGTGCCAGCAGTTTAGGGTCTCCCCTCACTATCGGCTACACCTTC.

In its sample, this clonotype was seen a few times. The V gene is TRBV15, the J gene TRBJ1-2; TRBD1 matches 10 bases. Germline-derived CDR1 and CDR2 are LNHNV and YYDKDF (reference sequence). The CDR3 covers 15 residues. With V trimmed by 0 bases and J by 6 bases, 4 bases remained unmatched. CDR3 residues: CATSREIGTGDGYTF. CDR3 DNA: TGTGCCACCAGCAGAGAAATTGGGACAGGGGATGGCTACACCTTC.

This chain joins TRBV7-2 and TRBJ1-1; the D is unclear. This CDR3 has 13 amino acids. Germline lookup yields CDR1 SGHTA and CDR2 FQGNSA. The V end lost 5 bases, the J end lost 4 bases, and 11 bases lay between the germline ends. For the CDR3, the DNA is TGTGCCAGCAGCGGAGCGGGGTCCACTGAAGCTTTCTTT. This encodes CASSGAGSTEAFF.

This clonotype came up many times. DNA for the CDR3: TGTGCCAGCAGCACTCTCTCAGGGGGGGACTACGAGCAGTACTTC. Its protein product is CASSTLSGGDYEQYF. This rearrangement joins TRBV28 to TRBJ2-7; D is perhaps TRBD1 or TRBD2 (7 bases each). This CDR3 contains 15 residues. Trimming took 6 bases from V and 3 from J, leaving 18 bases between them. The germline CDR1 and CDR2 sequences are MDHEN and SYDVKM.

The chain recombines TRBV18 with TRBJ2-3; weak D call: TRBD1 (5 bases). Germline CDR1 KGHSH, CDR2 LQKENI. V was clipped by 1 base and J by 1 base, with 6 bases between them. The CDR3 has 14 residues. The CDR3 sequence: CASSPQTGTDTQYF. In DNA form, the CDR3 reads TGTGCCAGCTCACCACAGACAGGCACAGATACGCAGTATTTT.